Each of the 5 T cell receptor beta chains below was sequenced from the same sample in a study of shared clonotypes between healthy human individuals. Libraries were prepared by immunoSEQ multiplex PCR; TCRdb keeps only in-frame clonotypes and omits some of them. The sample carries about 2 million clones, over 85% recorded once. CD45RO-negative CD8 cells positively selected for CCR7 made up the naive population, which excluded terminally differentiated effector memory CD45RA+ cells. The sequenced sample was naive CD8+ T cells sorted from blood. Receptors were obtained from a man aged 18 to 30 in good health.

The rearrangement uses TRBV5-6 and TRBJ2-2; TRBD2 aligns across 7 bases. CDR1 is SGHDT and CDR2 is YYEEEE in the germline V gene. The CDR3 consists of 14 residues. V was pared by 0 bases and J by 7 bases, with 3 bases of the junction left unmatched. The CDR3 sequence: CASSLELANGELFF. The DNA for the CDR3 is TGTGCCAGCAGCTTGGAACTAGCGAACGGGGAGCTGTTTTTT.

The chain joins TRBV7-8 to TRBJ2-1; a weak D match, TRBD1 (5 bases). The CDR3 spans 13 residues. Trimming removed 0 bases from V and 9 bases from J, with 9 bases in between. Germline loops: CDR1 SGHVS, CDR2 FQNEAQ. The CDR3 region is CASSLAPGIEQFF. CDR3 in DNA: TGTGCCAGCAGCTTAGCGCCAGGGATTGAGCAGTTCTTC.

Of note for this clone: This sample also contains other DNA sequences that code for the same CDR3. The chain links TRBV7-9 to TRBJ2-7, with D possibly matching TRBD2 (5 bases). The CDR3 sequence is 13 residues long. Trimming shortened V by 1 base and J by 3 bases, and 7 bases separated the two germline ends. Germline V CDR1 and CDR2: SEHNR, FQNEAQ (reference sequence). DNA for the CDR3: TGTGCCAGCAGCTTAGGGAGGAACTACGAGCAGTACTTC. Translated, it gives CASSLGRNYEQYF.

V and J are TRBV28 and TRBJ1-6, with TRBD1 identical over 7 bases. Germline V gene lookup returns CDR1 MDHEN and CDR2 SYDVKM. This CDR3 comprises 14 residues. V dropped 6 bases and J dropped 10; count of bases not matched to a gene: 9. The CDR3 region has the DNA TGTGCCAGCAGAAACCCCCAGGGGGGGTCACCCCTCCACTTT. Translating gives CASRNPQGGSPLHF. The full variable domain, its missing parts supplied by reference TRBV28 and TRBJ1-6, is DVKVTQSSRYLVKRTGEKVFLECVQDMDHENMFWYRQDPGLGLRLIYFSYDVKMKEKGDIPEGYSVSREKKERFSLILESASTNQTSMYLCASRNPQGGSPLHFGNGTRLTVT.

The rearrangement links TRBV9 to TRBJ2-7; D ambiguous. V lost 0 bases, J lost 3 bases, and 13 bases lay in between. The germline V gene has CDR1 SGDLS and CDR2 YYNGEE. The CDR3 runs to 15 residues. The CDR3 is CASSVDVSPVYEQYF. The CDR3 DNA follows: TGTGCCAGCAGCGTAGACGTCAGTCCCGTCTACGAGCAGTACTTC. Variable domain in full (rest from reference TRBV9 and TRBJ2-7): DSGVTQTPKHLITATGQRVTLRCSPRSGDLSVYWYQQSLDQGLQFLIQYYNGEERAKGNILERFSAQQFPDLHSELNLSSLELGDSALYFCASSVDVSPVYEQYFGPGTRLTVT.